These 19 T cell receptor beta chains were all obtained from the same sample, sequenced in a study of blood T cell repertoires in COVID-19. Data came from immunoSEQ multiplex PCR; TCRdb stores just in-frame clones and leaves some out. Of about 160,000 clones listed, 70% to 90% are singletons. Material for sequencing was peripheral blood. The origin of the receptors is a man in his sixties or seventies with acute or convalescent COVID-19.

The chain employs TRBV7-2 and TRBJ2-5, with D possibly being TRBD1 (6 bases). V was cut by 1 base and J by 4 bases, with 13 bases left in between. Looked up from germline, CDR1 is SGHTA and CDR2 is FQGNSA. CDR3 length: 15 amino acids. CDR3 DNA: TGTGCCAGCAGCTTAGTCGAAGGGGGACGAGAGACCCAGTACTTC. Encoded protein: CASSLVEGGRETQYF.

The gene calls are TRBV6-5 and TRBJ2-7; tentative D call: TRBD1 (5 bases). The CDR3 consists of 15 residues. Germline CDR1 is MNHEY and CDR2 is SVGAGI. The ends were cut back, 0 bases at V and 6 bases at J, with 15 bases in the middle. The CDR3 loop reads CASSYSGPPHGEQYF. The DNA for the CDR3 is TGTGCCAGCAGTTACTCGGGGCCCCCTCATGGCGAGCAGTACTTC.

In DNA form, the CDR3 reads TGTGCCACCAGTGATTCGGGGACAGGGGGCCTGGCTTTCTTT. This encodes CATSDSGTGGLAFF. The chain links TRBV24-1 to TRBJ1-1; 12 bases are shared with TRBD1. The CDR3 is made up of 14 amino acids. Germline V gives CDR1 KGHDR, CDR2 SFDVKD. Germline trimming cut 2 bases from V and 11 bases from J; bases unmatched to any gene: 5.

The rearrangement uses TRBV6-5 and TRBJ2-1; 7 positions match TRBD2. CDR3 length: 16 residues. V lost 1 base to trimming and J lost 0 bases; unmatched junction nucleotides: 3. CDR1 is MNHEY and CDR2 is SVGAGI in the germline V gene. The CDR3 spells CASSYWGGSSYNEQFF. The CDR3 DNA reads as TGTGCCAGCAGTTACTGGGGCGGGAGCTCCTACAATGAGCAGTTCTTC.

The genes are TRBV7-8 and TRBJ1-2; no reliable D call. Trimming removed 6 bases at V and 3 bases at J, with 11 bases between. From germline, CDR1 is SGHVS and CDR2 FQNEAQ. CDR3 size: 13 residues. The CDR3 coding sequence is TGTGCCAGCAGGGCGGGGAGAGACTATGGCTACACCTTC. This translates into CASRAGRDYGYTF.

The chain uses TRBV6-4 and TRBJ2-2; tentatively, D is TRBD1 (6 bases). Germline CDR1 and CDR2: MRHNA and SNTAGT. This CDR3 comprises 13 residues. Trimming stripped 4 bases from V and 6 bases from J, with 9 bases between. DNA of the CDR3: TGTGCCAGCAGTGCTACAGGGCCCGGGGAGCTGTTTTTT. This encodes CASSATGPGELFF.

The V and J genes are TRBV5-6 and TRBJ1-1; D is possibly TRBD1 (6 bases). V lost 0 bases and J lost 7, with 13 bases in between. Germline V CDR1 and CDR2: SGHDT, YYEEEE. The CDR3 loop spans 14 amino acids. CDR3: CASSLERGAVEAFF. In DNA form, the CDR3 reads TGTGCCAGCAGCTTGGAACGGGGGGCGGTTGAAGCTTTCTTT.

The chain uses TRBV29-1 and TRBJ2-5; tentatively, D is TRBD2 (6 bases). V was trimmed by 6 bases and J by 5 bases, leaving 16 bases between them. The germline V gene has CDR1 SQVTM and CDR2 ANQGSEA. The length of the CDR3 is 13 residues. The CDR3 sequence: CSVAGLSGETQYF. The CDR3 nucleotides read TGCAGCGTGGCGGGACTCAGCGGGGAGACCCAGTACTTC.

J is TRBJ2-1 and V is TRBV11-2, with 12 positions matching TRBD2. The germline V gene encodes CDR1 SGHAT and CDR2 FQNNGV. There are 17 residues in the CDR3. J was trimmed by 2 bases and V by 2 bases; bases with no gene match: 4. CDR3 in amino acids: CASSLLAGGGPYNEQFF. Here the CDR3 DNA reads TGTGCCAGCAGCTTACTAGCGGGAGGGGGCCCCTACAATGAGCAGTTCTTC.

The CDR3: CASSPPGSITDTQYF. The CDR3 coding sequence is TGTGCCAGCTCACCCCCGGGATCTATCACAGATACGCAGTATTTT. This chain joins TRBV18 and TRBJ2-3; weak D call: TRBD2 (5 bases). CDR1 and CDR2 (germline): KGHSH, LQKENI. Trimming took off 3 bases at V and 2 bases at J, with 12 bases between the two ends. The CDR3 length is 15 residues.

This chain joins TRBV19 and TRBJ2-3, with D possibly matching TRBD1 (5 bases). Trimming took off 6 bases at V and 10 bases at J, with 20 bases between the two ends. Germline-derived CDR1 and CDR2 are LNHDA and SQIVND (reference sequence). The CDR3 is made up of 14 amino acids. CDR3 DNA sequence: TGTGCCAGTAGCGCCACAGGTGGGATCAAGGCGCAGTATTTT. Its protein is CASSATGGIKAQYF.

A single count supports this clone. The chain's CDR3 is CASSLLTGWVNGYTF. CDR3 nucleotides: TGTGCCAGCAGTTTATTGACAGGCTGGGTGAATGGCTACACCTTC. The chain links TRBV28 to TRBJ1-2; a possible D gene is TRBD1 (6 bases). The germline V gene encodes CDR1 MDHEN and CDR2 SYDVKM. The CDR3 consists of 15 residues. V dropped 1 base and J dropped 6 bases, with 15 bases sitting between them.

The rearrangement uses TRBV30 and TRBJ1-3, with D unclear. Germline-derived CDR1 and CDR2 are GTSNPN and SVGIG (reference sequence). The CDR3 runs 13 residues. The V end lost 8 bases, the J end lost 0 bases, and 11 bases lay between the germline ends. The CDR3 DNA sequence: TGTGCCCGTGAAGCTCCCTCTGGAAACACCATATATTTT. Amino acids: CAREAPSGNTIYF.

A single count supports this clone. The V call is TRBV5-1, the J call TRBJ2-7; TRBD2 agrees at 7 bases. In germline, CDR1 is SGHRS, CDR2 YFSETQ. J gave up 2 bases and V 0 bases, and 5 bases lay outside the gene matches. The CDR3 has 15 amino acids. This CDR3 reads CASSLASGIAYEQYF. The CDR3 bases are TGCGCCAGCAGCTTGGCGAGCGGGATAGCCTACGAGCAGTACTTC.

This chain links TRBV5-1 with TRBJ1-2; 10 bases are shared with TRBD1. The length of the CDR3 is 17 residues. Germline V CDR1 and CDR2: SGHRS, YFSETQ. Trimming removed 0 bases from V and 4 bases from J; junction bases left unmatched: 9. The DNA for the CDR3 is TGCGCCAGCAGCTTGGCCGGGGGGACAGGGGTTGCCTATGGCTACACCTTC. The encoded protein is CASSLAGGTGVAYGYTF.

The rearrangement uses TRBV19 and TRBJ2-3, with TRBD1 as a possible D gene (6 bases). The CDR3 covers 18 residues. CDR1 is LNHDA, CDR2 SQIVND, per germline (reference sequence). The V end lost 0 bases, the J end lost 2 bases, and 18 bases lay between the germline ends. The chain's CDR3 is CASSIDLLGATSTDTQYF. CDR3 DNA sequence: TGTGCCAGTAGTATAGATCTTCTGGGGGCAACGTCCACAGATACGCAGTATTTT.

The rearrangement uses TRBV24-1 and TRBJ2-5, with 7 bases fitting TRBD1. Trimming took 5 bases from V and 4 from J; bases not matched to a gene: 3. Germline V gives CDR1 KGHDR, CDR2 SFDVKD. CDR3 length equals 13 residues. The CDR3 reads CATSVTGVETQYF. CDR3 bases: TGTGCCACCAGTGTAACAGGGGTAGAGACCCAGTACTTC.

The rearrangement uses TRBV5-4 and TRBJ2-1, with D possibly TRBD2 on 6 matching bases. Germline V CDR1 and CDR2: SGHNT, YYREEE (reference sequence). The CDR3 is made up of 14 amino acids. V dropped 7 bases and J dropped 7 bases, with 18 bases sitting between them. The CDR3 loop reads CASSRDSGRNEQFF. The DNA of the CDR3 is TGTGCCAGCTCACGGGACTCGGGGCGGAATGAGCAGTTCTTC.

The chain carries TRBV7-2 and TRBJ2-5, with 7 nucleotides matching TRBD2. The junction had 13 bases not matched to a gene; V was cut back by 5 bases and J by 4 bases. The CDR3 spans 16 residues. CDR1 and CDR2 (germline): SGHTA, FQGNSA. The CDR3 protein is CASSKASGLDGETQYF. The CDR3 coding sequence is TGTGCCAGCAGCAAAGCTAGCGGACTAGATGGAGAGACCCAGTACTTC.